The next 12 T cell receptor beta chains were all read from a single sample in a study of T-cell memory formation after mild COVID-19. TCRdb recomputed calls from the 5' RACE reads with MiXCR, one row per CDR3 protein. The sample includes about 400,000 distinct CDR3 sequences, roughly 15% of them seen just once. The sequencing sample was made of PBMCs or a T cell subset sorted from them (not recorded which). The receptors originated from a man between 18 and 35 years old who had mild COVID-19 (a few samples of this study predate the infection). Cell type and time point are not known.

This chain connects TRBV4-2 to TRBJ2-2; TRBD2 matches at 11 bases. From germline, CDR1 is LGHNA and CDR2 YNFKEQ. The CDR3 sequence is 17 residues long. V shed 3 bases, J shed 1 base, and the junction held 4 bases outside the gene matches. In DNA form, the CDR3 reads TGTGCCAGCAGCCATAGACTAGCGGGGCTGAACACCGGGGAGCTGTTTTTT. This encodes CASSHRLAGLNTGELFF.

The table lists this clonotype with a few counts. DNA for the CDR3: TGTGCCAGCAGCCAAAATTTGCAGCAAGAGACCCAGTACTTC. Its protein product is CASSQNLQQETQYF. This chain links TRBV3-1 with TRBJ2-5, with D uncertain. Trimming left V 2 bases short and J 2 bases short, with 9 bases between. The germline gives CDR1 LGHDT, CDR2 YNNKEL (reference sequence). This CDR3 has 14 amino acids.

This clonotype was detected many times. The CDR3 sequence is CASSPGTGSYEQYF. Written as DNA, the CDR3 is TGTGCCAGCAGTCCCGGGACAGGATCTTACGAGCAGTACTTC. The chain couples TRBV6-4 to TRBJ2-7, with 8 bases identical to TRBD1. The germline V gene has CDR1 MRHNA and CDR2 SNTAGT. The CDR3 contains 14 residues. The V and J ends lost 5 bases and 4 bases, in that order; junction bases with no gene match: 7.

This clonotype showed up just a few times. This chain links TRBV5-5 with TRBJ2-2; D is tentatively TRBD1 or TRBD2 (5 bases each). CDR3 length: 14 residues. Per germline, CDR1 SGHKS and CDR2 YYEKEE (reference sequence). Trimming cost V 4 bases and J 6 bases, with 13 bases left between them. The CDR3 DNA reads TGTGCCAGCAGCCTCGGGACGGTCCCCGGGGAGCTGTTTTTT. It specifies CASSLGTVPGELFF.

V and J are TRBV4-1 and TRBJ2-7; TRBD1 matches 9 bases. The V segment lost 4 bases and the J segment 2 bases; nucleotides outside the gene matches: 6. From germline, CDR1 is MGHRA and CDR2 YSYEKL. CDR3 size: 15 residues. This CDR3 is CASSRGTGRPYEQYV. CDR3 coding DNA: TGCGCCAGCAGCCGTGGGACAGGGAGACCCTACGAGCAGTACGTC.

The chain couples TRBV11-2 to TRBJ2-1; D might be TRBD1 (5 bases). The CDR3 has 15 amino acids. Germline V gene lookup returns CDR1 SGHAT and CDR2 FQNNGV. Trimming removed 5 bases at V and 4 bases at J, with 15 bases between. In nucleotides, the CDR3 is TGTGCCAGCAGCCGGACATCGACGGCGTACAATGAGCAGTTCTTC. Its protein product is CASSRTSTAYNEQFF.

V and J are TRBV7-2 and TRBJ2-2, with D tentatively TRBD2 (5 bases). This CDR3 has 16 residues. The germline V gene encodes CDR1 SGHTA and CDR2 FQGNSA. V lost 2 bases and J lost 3, with 13 bases in between. The CDR3 reads CASSLRSPSYTGELFF. CDR3 sequence (DNA): TGTGCCAGCAGCTTACGATCACCTAGCTACACCGGGGAGCTGTTTTTT.

This chain's CDR3 is CASSVGSQGGTDTQYF. In DNA form, the CDR3 reads TGTGCCAGCAGCGTAGGTTCTCAGGGTGGCACAGATACGCAGTATTTT. The rearrangement links TRBV9 to TRBJ2-3, with D perhaps TRBD1 (5 bases). Germline V CDR1 and CDR2: SGDLS, YYNGEE. V lost 0 bases and J 1 base, leaving 12 bases between the germline ends. This CDR3 comprises 16 residues. The full variable domain, completed using reference TRBV9 and TRBJ2-3, is DSGVTQTPKHLITATGQRVTLRCSPRSGDLSVYWYQQSLDQGLQFLIQYYNGEERAKGNILERFSAQQFPDLHSELNLSSLELGDSALYFCASSVGSQGGTDTQYFGPGTRLTVL.

This sequence joins TRBV6-1 and TRBJ1-5; tentatively, D is TRBD1 (5 bases). Looked up from germline, CDR1 is MNHNS and CDR2 is SASEGT. CDR3 size: 15 residues. V was cut by 0 bases and J by 5 bases, with 11 bases left in between. DNA of the CDR3: TGTGCCAGCAGTGAAGCGCTTCAGGGTTATCAGCCCCAGCATTTT. Its protein is CASSEALQGYQPQHF.

The J gene is TRBJ2-5, the V gene TRBV19; D gene uncertain. The CDR3 runs to 11 residues. V was clipped by 2 bases and J by 5 bases, with 3 bases between them. Germline CDR1 LNHDA, CDR2 SQIVND (reference sequence). As DNA, the CDR3 is TGTGCCAGTAGTATATCTGAGACCCAGTACTTC. Protein sequence: CASSISETQYF. Filled out from reference TRBV19 and TRBJ2-5, the complete variable domain reads DGGITQSPKYLFRKEGQNVTLSCEQNLNHDAMYWYRQDPGQGLRLIYYSQIVNDFQKGDIAEGYSVSREKKESFPLTVTSAQKNPTAFYLCASSISETQYFGPGTRLLVL.

This clonotype was seen a handful of times. The V and J genes are TRBV12-3 or TRBV12-4 and TRBJ2-3, with a possible D match to TRBD2 (7 bases). This CDR3 has 15 amino acids. The V and J ends lost 7 bases and 2 bases respectively, with 16 bases between them. The CDR3 is CASTGDGGLTDTQYF. Written as DNA, the CDR3 is TGTGCCAGCACCGGGGACGGGGGGCTCACAGATACGCAGTATTTT.

This clonotype was detected only a few times. The chain employs TRBV12-3 or TRBV12-4 and TRBJ2-5; maybe TRBD2 (7 bases). This CDR3 region has 14 residues. Trimming pared 7 bases from V and 8 bases from J, leaving 20 bases between. In DNA form, the CDR3 reads TGTGCCAGCATCCGGGGGGCCAGGGAAGGAACCCAGTACTTC. It specifies CASIRGAREGTQYF.